This record concerns one TCR beta chain sequence. Its antigen target is currently unknown. No per-base quality is available; no much larger clone lies one base away. Library method: PCR. At the Johns Hopkins FTIC core, DNA from the cultured CD4+ T cells underwent TCR sequencing with the Oncomine TCR Beta short-read assay. The QIAamp micro DNA kit was used to extract genomic DNA from the cultured CD4+ T cells. Oncomine TCR Beta libraries made from cultured CD4+ T cells were pooled using unique dual indexes and sequenced on an Illumina iSeq 100. The study's own analysis went as follows. Non-productive sequences were filtered out, and CDR3s that did not start with C, did not end with F or W, or were shorter than 7 amino acids were discarded. Antigen-specific clonotypes were identified with the MANAFEST web application by comparing peptide-stimulated wells with reference and other culture wells. Positive clones required FDR below 0.05, an odds ratio above 5, and productive frequency above 0.1% in at least two of three replicate wells. Clonotypes that were significantly expanded in both SARS-CoV-2 spike wells and at least one common cold coronavirus spike condition were defined as cross-reactive. Similarity between CDR3 sequences was evaluated in R version 3.6.1 using Levenshtein distances (stringdist) and unrooted phylogenetic trees (ape). Using fastp trimming at Q25 and MiXCR clonotype assembly, TCRdb reanalyzed the public sequencing data and kept in-frame beta chains. For every CDR3 protein sequence, its rows merge into one entry that carries the most common genes and DNA. TCRdb assigned the V and J calls; the authors' analysis was not used. For this sample the table gives about 14,000 distinct CDR3 sequences, of which 25% to 35% were detected only once. Of the sample, about 15% is held by the ten largest clones.

The data originate from a study of vaccination and CD4 T cells after COVID-19 (dated by TCRdb to 2022 to 2024). Looking at the study overall: Convalescent patients had a positive SARS-CoV-2 result on nasal swab PCR, and of these patients, several had mild disease and one had severe disease. The convalescent cohort comprised six males and four females, including two Hispanic individuals, seven Caucasians, two Asians and one multiracial person. Each participant got two doses of either the Pfizer-BioNTech BNT162b2 vaccine (n=8) or the Moderna mRNA-1273 vaccine (n=2). Post-COVID blood samples were collected from convalescent patients a median of approximately 93 days after diagnosis, with a range of roughly 35 to 180 days. Post-vaccine blood samples were obtained a median of about 77 days after the second vaccine dose, with a range of about 12 to 241 days. Overlapping spike peptide pools from SARS-CoV-2 and from the common cold coronaviruses HCoV-NL63, HCoV-OC43 and HCoV-229E were used as culture stimuli. In control cultures, a CEFX viral epitope pool was used as positive control, an HIV-1 Nef peptide pool was used as negative control, or no peptide was added. The spike-specific CD4+ TCR repertoire was compared before and after mRNA vaccination in approximately ten COVID-19 convalescent patients and a handful of infection-naive healthy vaccine recipients. Beyond this particular receptor, the publication reports: In convalescent patients, nearly all vaccine-specific clones (304 of 307) were found to be mono-reactive for SARS-CoV-2 spike rather than cross-reactive with common cold coronaviruses. In convalescent patients, a median 86.3% of post-vaccine SARS-CoV-2-reactive clones were detected only after vaccination, and vaccine-specific priming was suggested by this finding. Only a relatively small number of convalescent patients were included in the study, and early timepoints following natural infection were not analyzed. The median count of SARS-CoV-2-reactive clonotypes went up from about 23 after infection to around 38 after vaccination, although the change was not significant.

Taken with the paper, the label for treatment or condition translates to: roughly ten-day PBMC culture with coronavirus spike peptide pools or control peptides (ViraFEST assay). The study used the ViraFEST assay, which expanded antigen-specific T cells with peptide pools and then identified expanded clonotypes by TCR sequencing. Positive SARS-CoV-2 PCR tests in the convalescent patients dated from March to December 2020, before Alpha, Beta and Delta variants emerged in the United States. Each well held approximately 2 million PBMCs cultured in IMDM containing roughly 5.4% human AB serum and approximately 9.6 IU/ml IL-2, with 7.5 to 10 ug/ml peptide pools added. On days 3 and 7, half of the culture medium was replaced with fresh IL-2-containing medium. After around 10 days of culture, CD4+ T cells were isolated by negative selection using the EasySep CD4+ T cell isolation kit. PBMCs were separated from whole blood using Ficoll-Paque Plus gradient centrifugation and then either used fresh or cryopreserved at -140C. Culture conditions were generally each tested in triplicate wells.

The receptor was derived from a human donor with COVID-19. The material sequenced was cultured CD4+ T cells from blood.

The sequence in DNA is TGTGCCAGCAGCCCTGGGGGAACTAACTATGGCTACACCTTC. Translation gives CASSPGGTNYGYTF. Recombination joined TRBV5-6 with TRBJ1-2; a weak D assignment points to TRBD1 (5 bases agree). The CDR3 covers 14 residues, taking in both the cysteine and the phenylalanine. Only CDR3 DNA is held: 42 bases, read in frame from base 1. Trimming costs V 4 bases and J 0 bases, and their ends lie 10 bases apart. From the germline V gene, CDR1 is SGHDT and CDR2 is YYEEEE.